The T cell receptor beta chain under discussion was sequenced for a study of T cells generated in artificial thymic organoids (dated by TCRdb to 2016 to 2017). Study-level background: In some experiments, thymic T cells were further FACS-purified to deplete CD4 immature single positive or double positive precursors. The TCR alpha and beta CDR3 repertoires of CD8 single positive T cells derived from in vitro artificial thymic organoids were compared with those of thymic and peripheral blood naive CD8 T cells. Displayed repertoire sequencing data were described as representative of three independent experiments.

TCRalpha and TCRbeta libraries were amplified in separate semi-nested PCR reactions using Advantage 2 and reverse primers located in the TRAC or TRBC constant regions. First-strand cDNA synthesis used between roughly 3 and 550 ng of total RNA. The TCR cDNA libraries were generated by 5'-RACE using the SMARTer PCR cDNA Synthesis kit, with a poly-dT primer driving first-strand synthesis. Semi-nested constant-region reverse primers carried 5-nucleotide sample-specific barcodes, and products were cleaned with the Zymo DNA Clean and Concentrator-5 kit. As many as ten barcoded samples were combined into a pool, ligated to Illumina adaptors, and sequenced on an Illumina MiSeq as 2 x 150 bp paired-end reads. The paper's data handling went like this. After demultiplexing, reads were aligned using BLAT against a custom library built from IMGT containing every combination of human TRAV, TRAJ, TRBV, TRBD and TRBJ. The best BLAT hits were picked using pslCDnaFilter (-maxAligns=1, -ignoreIntrons), and custom Perl scripts were used to calculate clonotype frequencies. The public reads were quality trimmed at Q25 with fastp and then assembled into clones with MiXCR by TCRdb, keeping productive beta chains. Every entry covers one CDR3 protein and lists the most common genes and DNA from its rows. TCRdb assigned the V and J calls; the authors' analysis was not used. The sample contains 8,000 or so distinct CDR3 sequences, 15% to 20% of them found a single time. Together, the top ten hold almost 1.5% of the sample.

Primary CD8+ T cells were enriched with magnetic beads using the Miltenyi CD8+ T cell Isolation Kit. Organoid and thymic CD3+TCRalphabeta+CD8 single positive T cells were FACS sorted before RNA extraction. For each sample, the RNeasy Micro kit was used to purify total RNA from around 40,000 to 200,000 sorted cells, and RNA quality was checked on an Agilent RNA 6000 Nano chip. To release thymocytes, thymic fragments were dissected, broken up by pipetting and passed through a 70 um strainer. On this clonotype: Its specific antigen is unknown. No much larger clonotype is one base removed from it; base qualities were not supplied.

CDR1 and CDR2 are drawn from the germline V gene (reference sequence): SGHNT, YYREEE. Counted from cysteine to phenylalanine, this CDR3 has 14 amino acids. Only CDR3 DNA remains: 42 bases, in frame from the first base. V and J lose 1 base and 3 bases, and a span of 8 bases separates them. Results the study describes overall, beyond this receptor: Physiological TCR clonotype diversity, comparable to that of thymic and blood naive CD8 T cells, was observed in organoid-derived CD8 single positive T cells.

The receptor was derived from a human donor who gave cord blood stem cells for thymic organoid culture, a cardiac surgery patient who gave postnatal thymus, or a blood donor (not recorded which). Material: naive CD8+ T cells from the thymus. This sample's cell subset or site label indicates: CD3+TCRalphabeta+CD8SP T cells; for blood, CD45RO-CCR7+ naive CD8+ T cells. The chain joins TRBV5-4 to TRBJ2-1, with an unclear D gene assignment. The CDR3 reads as follows: CASSLNRNYNEQFF. The nucleotide sequence is given as TGTGCCAGCAGCTTGAACAGAAACTACAATGAGCAGTTCTTC.